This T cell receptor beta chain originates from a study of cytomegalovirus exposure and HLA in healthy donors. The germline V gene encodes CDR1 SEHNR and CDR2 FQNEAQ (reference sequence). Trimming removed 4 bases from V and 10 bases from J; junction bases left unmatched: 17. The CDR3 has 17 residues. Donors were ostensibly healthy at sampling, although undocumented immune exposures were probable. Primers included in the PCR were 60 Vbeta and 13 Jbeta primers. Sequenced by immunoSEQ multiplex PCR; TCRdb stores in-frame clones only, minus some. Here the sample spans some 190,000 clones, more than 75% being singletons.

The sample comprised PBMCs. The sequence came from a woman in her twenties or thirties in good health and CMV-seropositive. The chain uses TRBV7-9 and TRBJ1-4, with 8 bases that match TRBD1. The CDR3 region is CASSSDRGTSLGGKLFF. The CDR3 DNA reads TGTGCCAGCAGCTCCGACAGGGGAACGAGTTTAGGGGGAAAACTGTTTTTT.